The 5 T cell receptor beta chains presented below share a single source sample, sequenced in a study of blood T cell repertoires in COVID-19. Here immunoSEQ multiplex PCR was the method, and the copy in TCRdb shows in-frame clones only, minus some. This sample has about 87,000 clones, with around 86% found just once. The sequenced material came from peripheral blood. The origin of the receptors is a man aged 35-49 years with acute or convalescent COVID-19.

The chain uses TRBV19 and TRBJ2-3; no reliable D call. The CDR3 is 15 amino acids. The V and J ends lost 7 bases and 1 base respectively, with 15 bases between them. Germline lookup yields CDR1 LNHDA and CDR2 SQIVND (reference sequence). CDR3 loop: CASMGRGLGTDTQYF. The DNA for the CDR3 is TGTGCCAGTATGGGTCGAGGTTTGGGCACAGATACGCAGTATTTT.

This clone was seen a few times. The chain links TRBV19 to TRBJ1-5; 8 bases line up with TRBD1. V was clipped by 10 bases and J by 0 bases; unmatched bases: 5. Germline loops: CDR1 LNHDA, CDR2 SQIVND (reference sequence). The CDR3 runs 14 residues. The CDR3 reads CATGTGDSNQPQHF. The CDR3 coding sequence is TGTGCCACGGGGACAGGTGATAGCAATCAGCCCCAGCATTTT.

This chain connects TRBV2 to TRBJ1-2; 7 bases fit TRBD1. The trim removed 0 bases at V and 3 bases at J, leaving 1 base unmatched. This CDR3 comprises 14 residues. The germline V gene encodes CDR1 SNHLY and CDR2 FYNNEI. Written as DNA, the CDR3 is TGTGCCAGCAGTGAAGCAGGGGGCTACTATGGCTACACCTTC. It codes for CASSEAGGYYGYTF.

CDR3 nucleotide sequence: TGTGCCACCAGCAGAGAAGGTAGGTACAGGTCTGCTGGAAACACCATATATTTT. Protein product: CATSREGRYRSAGNTIYF. The chain recombines TRBV15 with TRBJ1-3; tentative D call: TRBD1 (5 bases). V was cut by 0 bases and J by 2 bases, with 17 bases left in between. CDR1 is LNHNV, CDR2 YYDKDF, per germline (reference sequence). This CDR3 is built from 18 residues.

In this sample, this clone turned up a few times. The chain combines TRBV27 with TRBJ1-2; D possibly corresponds to TRBD1 (5 bases). With 0 bases removed from V and 8 bases from J, the gap between germline ends came to 19 bases. The CDR3 loop spans 16 amino acids. Germline assignment: CDR1 MNHEY and CDR2 SMNVEV (reference sequence). The CDR3 nucleotides read TGTGCCAGCAGTTTATCAATGGGGGGGAAGATGGACGGCTACACCTTC. This encodes CASSLSMGGKMDGYTF.